The entry that follows covers one TCR beta chain sequence. Its antigen is as yet unknown. This sample is part of a study of cytomegalovirus exposure and HLA in healthy donors. Findings and limits, study-wide: A further, later analysis showed that HLA-associated TCR beta chains (compared with equally common others) were more clonally expanded. Testing in vitro showed three CMV-associated chains specific for CMV antigens.

Germline assignment: CDR1 MNHEY and CDR2 SVGAGI. This CDR3 is 16 amino acids long. Trimming cost V 0 bases and J 0 bases; bases outside gene matches: 2. The PCR contained 60 Vbeta and 13 Jbeta primers. Some clones are missing from TCRdb's copy, which holds only in-frame ones; the method was immunoSEQ multiplex PCR. The sample has around 130,000 clones, around 74% seen once. Nominal health characterized the donors when sampled, though unrecorded immune exposures were likely. The sample consisted of PBMCs. This receptor was obtained from a man aged 40-49 years in good health and CMV-seropositive. V usage is TRBV6-5 and J usage is TRBJ2-1; TRBD2 agrees at 7 bases. CDR3 bases: TGTGCCAGCAGTTACTCAGCGGGGAGCTCCTACAATGAGCAGTTCTTC. This encodes CASSYSAGSSYNEQFF.